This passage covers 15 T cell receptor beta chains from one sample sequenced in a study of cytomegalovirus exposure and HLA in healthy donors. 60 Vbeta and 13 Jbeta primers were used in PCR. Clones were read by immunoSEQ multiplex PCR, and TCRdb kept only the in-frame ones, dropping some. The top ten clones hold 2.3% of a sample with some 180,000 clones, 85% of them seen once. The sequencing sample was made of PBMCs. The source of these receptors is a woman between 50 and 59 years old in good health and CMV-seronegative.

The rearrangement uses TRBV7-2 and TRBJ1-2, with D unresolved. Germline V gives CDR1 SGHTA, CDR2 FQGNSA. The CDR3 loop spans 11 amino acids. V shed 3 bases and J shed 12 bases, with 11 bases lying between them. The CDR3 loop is CASSFRRGNTF. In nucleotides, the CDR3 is TGTGCCAGCAGCTTCCGGCGCGGTAACACCTTC.

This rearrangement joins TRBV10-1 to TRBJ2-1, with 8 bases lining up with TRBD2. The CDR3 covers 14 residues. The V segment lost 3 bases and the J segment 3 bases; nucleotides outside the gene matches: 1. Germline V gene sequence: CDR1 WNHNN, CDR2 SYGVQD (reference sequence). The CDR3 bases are TGCGCCAGCAGTGACGGGGGGGTCTACAATGAGCAGTTCTTC. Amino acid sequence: CASSDGGVYNEQFF.

The CDR3 sequence is CASSLEQGPYEQYF. In DNA form, the CDR3 reads TGTGCCAGCAGCTTGGAACAGGGTCCCTACGAGCAGTACTTC. The chain has TRBV5-8 and TRBJ2-7; a weak D match, TRBD1 (6 bases). Germline CDR1 is SGHTS and CDR2 is YDEGEE. V gave up 0 bases and J gave up 2 bases, with 9 bases separating them. The CDR3 is made up of 14 amino acids.

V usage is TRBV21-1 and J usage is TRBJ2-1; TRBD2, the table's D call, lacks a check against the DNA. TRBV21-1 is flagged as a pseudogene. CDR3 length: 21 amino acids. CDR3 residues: CASSKPRGLAGGPDSYNEQFF. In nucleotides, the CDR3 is TGTGCCAGCAGCAAACCAAGGGGACTAGCGGGAGGGCCGGACTCCTACAATGAGCAGTTCTTC.

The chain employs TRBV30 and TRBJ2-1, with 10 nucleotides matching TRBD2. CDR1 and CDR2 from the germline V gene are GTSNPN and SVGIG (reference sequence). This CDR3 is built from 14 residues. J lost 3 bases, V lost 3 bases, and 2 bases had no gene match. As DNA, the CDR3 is TGTGCCTGGAGACTAGCGGGAAACTACAATGAGCAGTTCTTC. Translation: CAWRLAGNYNEQFF.

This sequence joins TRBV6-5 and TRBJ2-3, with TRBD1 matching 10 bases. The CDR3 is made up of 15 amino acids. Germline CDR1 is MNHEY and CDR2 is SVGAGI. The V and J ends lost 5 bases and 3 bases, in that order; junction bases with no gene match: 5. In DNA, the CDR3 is TGTGCCAGCAGTAAGGGACAGGGGCTAACAGATACGCAGTATTTT. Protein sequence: CASSKGQGLTDTQYF.

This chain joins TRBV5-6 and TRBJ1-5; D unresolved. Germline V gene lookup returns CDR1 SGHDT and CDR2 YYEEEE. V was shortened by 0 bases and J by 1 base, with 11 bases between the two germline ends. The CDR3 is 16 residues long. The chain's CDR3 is CASSLGGRGSNQPQHF. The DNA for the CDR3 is TGTGCCAGCAGCTTGGGAGGGAGAGGAAGCAATCAGCCCCAGCATTTT.

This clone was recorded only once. The CDR3 loop reads CASMEVLARGDTQYF. In DNA, the CDR3 is TGCGCCAGCATGGAGGTACTAGCTCGAGGAGATACGCAGTATTTT. The V gene is TRBV10-2, the J gene TRBJ2-3; D is possibly TRBD2 (6 bases). V was shortened by 7 bases and J by 5 bases, with 19 bases between the two germline ends. The CDR3 runs 15 residues. The V gene's germline CDR1 is WSHSY and CDR2 SAAADI.

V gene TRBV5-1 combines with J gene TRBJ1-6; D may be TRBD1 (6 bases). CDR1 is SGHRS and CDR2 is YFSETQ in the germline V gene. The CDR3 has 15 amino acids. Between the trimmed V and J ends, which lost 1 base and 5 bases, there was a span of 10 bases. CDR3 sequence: CASSLSGVNNSPLHF. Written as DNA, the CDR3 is TGCGCCAGCAGCTTGTCAGGGGTTAATAATTCACCCCTCCACTTT.

Written as DNA, the CDR3 is TGTGCCAGCAGCAAAGGGAGCCACTTTGGTGAGCAGTTCTTC. Amino acid sequence: CASSKGSHFGEQFF. The rearrangement joins TRBV7-4 to TRBJ2-1, with D possibly matching TRBD2 (5 bases). Between the trimmed V and J ends, which lost 5 bases and 9 bases, there was a span of 17 bases. Per germline, CDR1 SGHVT and CDR2 SQSDAQ. The CDR3 length is 14 residues.

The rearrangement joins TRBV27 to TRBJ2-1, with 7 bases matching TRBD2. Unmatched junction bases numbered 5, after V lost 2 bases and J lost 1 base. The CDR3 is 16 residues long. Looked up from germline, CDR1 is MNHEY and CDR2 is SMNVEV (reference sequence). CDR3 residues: CASSLLLAVSYNEQFF. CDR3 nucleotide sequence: TGTGCCAGCAGTTTACTCCTAGCGGTTTCCTACAATGAGCAGTTCTTC.

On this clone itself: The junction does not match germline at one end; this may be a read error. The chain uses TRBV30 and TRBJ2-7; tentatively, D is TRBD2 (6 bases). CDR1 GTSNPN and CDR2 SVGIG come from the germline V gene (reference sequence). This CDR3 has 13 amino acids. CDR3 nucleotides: TGTGCCGGGAGGCTGGGGAGCGGAACGGGCTGGGTCTTC. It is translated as CAGRLGSGTGWVF.

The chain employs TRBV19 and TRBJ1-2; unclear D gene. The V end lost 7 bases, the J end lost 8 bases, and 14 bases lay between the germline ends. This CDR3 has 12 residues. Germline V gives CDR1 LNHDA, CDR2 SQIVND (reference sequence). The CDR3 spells CASKSLNGGYTF. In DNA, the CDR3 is TGTGCCAGTAAATCCCTGAACGGGGGCTACACCTTC.

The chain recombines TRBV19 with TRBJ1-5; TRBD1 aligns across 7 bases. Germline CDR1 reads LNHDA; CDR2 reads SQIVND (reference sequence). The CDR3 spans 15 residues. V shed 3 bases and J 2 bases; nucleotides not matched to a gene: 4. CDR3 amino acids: CASSMTGLGNQPQHF. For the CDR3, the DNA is TGTGCCAGTAGTATGACAGGGTTGGGCAATCAGCCCCAGCATTTT.

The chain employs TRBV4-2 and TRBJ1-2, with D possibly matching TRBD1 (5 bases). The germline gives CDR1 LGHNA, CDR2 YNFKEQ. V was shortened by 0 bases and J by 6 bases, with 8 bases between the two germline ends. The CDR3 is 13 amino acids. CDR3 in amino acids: CASSQDGGNGYTF. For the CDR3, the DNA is TGTGCCAGCAGCCAAGATGGGGGGAATGGCTACACCTTC.